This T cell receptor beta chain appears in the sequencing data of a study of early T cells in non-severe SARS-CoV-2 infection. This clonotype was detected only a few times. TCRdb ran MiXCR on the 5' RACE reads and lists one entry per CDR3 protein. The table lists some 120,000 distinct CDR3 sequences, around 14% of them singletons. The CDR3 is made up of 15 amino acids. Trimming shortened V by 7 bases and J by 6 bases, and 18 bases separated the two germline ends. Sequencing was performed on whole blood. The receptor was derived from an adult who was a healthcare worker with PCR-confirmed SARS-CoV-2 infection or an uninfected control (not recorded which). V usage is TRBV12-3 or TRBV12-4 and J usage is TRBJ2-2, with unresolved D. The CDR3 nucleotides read TGTGCCAGCACCTTAGGGCTTACGCTAGCCGGGGAGCTGTTTTTT. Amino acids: CASTLGLTLAGELFF.